The 17 T cell receptor beta chains below all came from one sample that was sequenced in a study of blood T cell repertoires in COVID-19. The method was immunoSEQ multiplex PCR; TCRdb's version includes in-frame clones alone and lacks a portion of them. The sample contains some 120,000 clones, 80% to 85% of which appear only once. The sequenced sample consisted of peripheral blood. These receptor sequences come from a woman in her sixties or seventies with acute or convalescent COVID-19.

Only one count was recorded for this clone. J is TRBJ2-3 and V is TRBV19; weak D call: TRBD1 (6 bases). Germline CDR1 reads LNHDA; CDR2 reads SQIVND (reference sequence). V gave up 8 bases and J gave up 2 bases, with 14 bases separating them. This CDR3 is 14 amino acids long. The CDR3 bases are TGTGCCAGTGGGGGACAACTCCCCACAGATACGCAGTATTTT. This translates into CASGGQLPTDTQYF.

V usage is TRBV19 and J usage is TRBJ1-1, with D perhaps matching TRBD1 (5 bases). The germline gives CDR1 LNHDA, CDR2 SQIVND (reference sequence). V dropped 0 bases and J dropped 11 bases, with 13 bases sitting between them. The CDR3 loop spans 13 amino acids. The CDR3 is CASSIDMTANAFF. CDR3 bases: TGTGCCAGTAGTATAGATATGACAGCGAATGCTTTCTTT.

This clone was seen a single time. V gene TRBV9 combines with J gene TRBJ2-7; no firm D call. The V end was cut by 0 bases, the J end by 3 bases, with 13 bases between. Germline V CDR1 and CDR2: SGDLS, YYNGEE. The CDR3 sequence is 15 residues long. The DNA of the CDR3 is TGTGCCAGCAGCGTAGTGAGCCTCTTATGCTACGAGCAGTACTTC. Amino acids: CASSVVSLLCYEQYF.

The V and J genes are TRBV2 and TRBJ2-3, with 8 bases matching TRBD2. The junction had 11 bases not matched to a gene; V was cut back by 7 bases and J by 2 bases. CDR1 SNHLY and CDR2 FYNNEI come from the germline V gene. There are 16 residues in the CDR3. DNA of the CDR3: TGTGCCAGCACCATCTACATACTAGCGGTCACAGATACGCAGTATTTT. Residues: CASTIYILAVTDTQYF.

J is TRBJ1-6 and V is TRBV6-5; 9 bases agree with TRBD1. V was pared by 6 bases and J by 7 bases, with 7 bases of the junction left unmatched. In germline, CDR1 is MNHEY, CDR2 SVGAGI. The CDR3 length is 15 residues. Written as DNA, the CDR3 is TGTGCCAGCAGGAAACAGGGGGCTCAAAATTCACCCCTCCACTTT. This codes for CASRKQGAQNSPLHF.

The chain employs TRBV9 and TRBJ2-2, with 8 bases identical to TRBD1. Germline V CDR1 and CDR2: SGDLS, YYNGEE. The CDR3 consists of 14 residues. Unmatched junction bases numbered 4, after V lost 3 bases and J lost 6 bases. The CDR3 sequence is CASSAGTGPGELFF. The CDR3 DNA sequence: TGTGCCAGCAGCGCCGGGACAGGACCCGGGGAGCTGTTTTTT. The whole variable domain, remainder taken from reference TRBV9 and TRBJ2-2, is DSGVTQTPKHLITATGQRVTLRCSPRSGDLSVYWYQQSLDQGLQFLIQYYNGEERAKGNILERFSAQQFPDLHSELNLSSLELGDSALYFCASSAGTGPGELFFGEGSRLTVL.

The CDR3 loop reads CASSSTLAAGLYEQYF. In nucleotides, the CDR3 is TGTGCCAGCAGTTCTACTTTAGCAGCCGGACTCTACGAGCAGTACTTC. This rearrangement joins TRBV27 to TRBJ2-7, with D perhaps TRBD2 (5 bases). The CDR3 extends over 16 amino acids. From germline, CDR1 is MNHEY and CDR2 SMNVEV (reference sequence). V gave up 4 bases and J gave up 3 bases, with 19 bases separating them.

This clone has only a few counts. The chain joins TRBV7-3 to TRBJ1-1, with D maybe TRBD1 (5 bases). Deletions cut 5 bases from V and 1 base from J, with 8 bases between. There are 13 residues in the CDR3. Germline loops: CDR1 SGHTA, CDR2 FQGTGA. DNA for the CDR3: TGTGCCAGCAGCCTGACAGCGAACACTGAAGCTTTCTTT. Translating it yields CASSLTANTEAFF.

This clone occurred once. The chain is built from TRBV15 and TRBJ1-1; 9 bases line up with TRBD1. Germline CDR1 LNHNV, CDR2 YYDKDF (reference sequence). Trimming removed 4 bases from V and 3 bases from J; junction bases left unmatched: 6. The CDR3 length is 15 residues. The chain's CDR3 is CATSTLTGGDTEAFF. The CDR3, as DNA: TGTGCCACCAGCACCCTGACAGGGGGAGACACTGAAGCTTTCTTT.

This rearrangement joins TRBV19 to TRBJ1-5; 9 bases agree with TRBD1. Germline V CDR1 and CDR2: LNHDA, SQIVND (reference sequence). V lost 5 bases and J lost 6; bases outside the gene matches: 8. CDR3 length: 15 residues. DNA of the CDR3: TGTGCCAGTAGTGCGGACAGGGGAGGGACTCAGCCCCAGCATTTT. Its translation is CASSADRGGTQPQHF.

The rearrangement joins TRBV19 to TRBJ1-5; 7 bases are shared with TRBD1. The CDR3 loop spans 15 amino acids. Germline CDR1 LNHDA, CDR2 SQIVND (reference sequence). J gave up 9 bases and V 1 base, and 9 bases lay outside the gene matches. CDR3: CASSIGGDRSGPQHF. CDR3 DNA sequence: TGTGCCAGTAGTATAGGAGGGGACAGATCGGGGCCCCAGCATTTT.

J is TRBJ2-7 and V is TRBV29-1; maybe TRBD1 (5 bases). CDR3 size: 13 residues. The germline CDR1 and CDR2 sequences are SQVTM and ANQGSEA. The V and J ends lost 1 base and 6 bases respectively, with 13 bases between them. The CDR3 reads CSVEGNSRGEQYF. The CDR3 DNA is TGCAGCGTTGAAGGCAACAGTAGGGGCGAGCAGTACTTC.

The gene calls are TRBV9 and TRBJ1-1, with 7 bases identical to TRBD1. CDR3 length: 14 amino acids. The germline V gene encodes CDR1 SGDLS and CDR2 YYNGEE. V dropped 0 bases and J dropped 4; count of bases not matched to a gene: 3. CDR3 loop: CASSVAQGSTEAFF. Here the CDR3 DNA reads TGTGCCAGCAGCGTAGCACAGGGGAGCACTGAAGCTTTCTTT.

The chain carries TRBV11-3 and TRBJ2-3; maybe TRBD2 (7 bases). The CDR3 is made up of 15 amino acids. The V gene's germline CDR1 is SGHNT and CDR2 YENEEA. The ends were cut back, 5 bases at V and 6 bases at J, with 18 bases in the middle. CDR3 amino acids: CASSLIGGASDTQYF. The CDR3 DNA reads as TGTGCCAGCAGCCTAATAGGGGGGGCGTCGGATACGCAGTATTTT.

This chain links TRBV6-1 with TRBJ1-2, with D unclear. Trimming removed 2 bases from V and 8 bases from J, with 12 bases in between. CDR3 size: 13 residues. From germline, CDR1 is MNHNS and CDR2 SASEGT. The CDR3 protein is CASSEKGVEGYTF. For the CDR3, the DNA is TGTGCCAGCAGTGAAAAGGGAGTGGAGGGCTACACCTTC.

CDR3 sequence reads: CAWDSFYEQYF. The CDR3 nucleotides read TGTGCCTGGGACAGCTTTTACGAGCAGTACTTC. This chain links TRBV30 with TRBJ2-7, with D possibly being TRBD1 (5 bases). The CDR3 length is 11 residues. The V and J ends lost 5 bases and 4 bases respectively, with 9 bases between them. Germline CDR1 and CDR2: GTSNPN and SVGIG (reference sequence).

This rearrangement joins TRBV11-2 to TRBJ2-1; tentatively, D is TRBD2 (7 bases). Germline V gives CDR1 SGHAT, CDR2 FQNNGV. Trimming pared 3 bases from V and 9 bases from J, leaving 21 bases between. The length of the CDR3 is 16 residues. The CDR3 DNA reads as TGTGCCAGCAGCTTTTCGGGGGGCGACTTTCTTCTTGAGCAGTTCTTC. This codes for CASSFSGGDFLLEQFF.